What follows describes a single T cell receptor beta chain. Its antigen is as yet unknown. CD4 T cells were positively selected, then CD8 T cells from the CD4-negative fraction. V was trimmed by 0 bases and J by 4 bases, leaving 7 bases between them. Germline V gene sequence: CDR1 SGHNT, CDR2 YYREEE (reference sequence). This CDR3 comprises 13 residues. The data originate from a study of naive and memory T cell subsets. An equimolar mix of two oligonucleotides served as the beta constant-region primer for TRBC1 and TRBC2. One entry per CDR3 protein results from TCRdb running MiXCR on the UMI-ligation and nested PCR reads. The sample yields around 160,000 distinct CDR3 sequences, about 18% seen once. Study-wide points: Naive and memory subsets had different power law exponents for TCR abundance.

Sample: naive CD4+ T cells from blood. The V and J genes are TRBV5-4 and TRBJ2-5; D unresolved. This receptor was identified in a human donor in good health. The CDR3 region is CASSLAFRETQYF. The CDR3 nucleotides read TGTGCCAGCAGCTTGGCATTTCGAGAGACCCAGTACTTC.